One sample yielded the 15 T cell receptor beta chains listed below, sequenced in a study of T cell responses to AZD1222 COVID-19 vaccine. Sequencing was performed with immunoSEQ multiplex PCR; in TCRdb, only in-frame clones are kept and a portion is missing. This table holds about 140,000 clones, roughly nine tenths found once. Specimen: peripheral blood, collected 28 days after the second AZD1222 dose. These receptors originate from an adult who received the AZD1222 COVID-19 vaccine.

This sequence joins TRBV5-1 and TRBJ1-4, with a tentative D call TRBD1 (6 bases). With 4 bases removed from V and 8 bases from J, the gap between germline ends came to 18 bases. The CDR3 has 15 residues. The germline gives CDR1 SGHRS, CDR2 YFSETQ. The chain's CDR3 is CASSTANRDGEKLFF. CDR3 nucleotides: TGCGCCAGCAGCACAGCAAACAGGGATGGAGAAAAACTGTTTTTT.

As concerns this clone: An end of the junction differs from the germline gene, which may be a read error. The rearrangement links TRBV18 to TRBJ2-7; 7 bases are a match to TRBD1. The CDR3 consists of 12 residues. Looked up from germline, CDR1 is KGHSH and CDR2 is LQKENI. The chain's CDR3 is CASSPPPETGDF. The CDR3 DNA sequence: TGTGCCAGCTCACCGCCACCAGAAACAGGGGACTTC.

This clone has only one observation. V and J are TRBV19 and TRBJ2-5, with 10 bases lining up with TRBD1. Germline trimming cut 5 bases from V and 5 bases from J; bases unmatched to any gene: 8. There are 15 residues in the CDR3. The germline V gene encodes CDR1 LNHDA and CDR2 SQIVND (reference sequence). CDR3 in DNA: TGTGCCAGTAGTGGATTGGACAGGGGGGGCGAGACCCAGTACTTC. Translated, it gives CASSGLDRGGETQYF.

The chain has TRBV11-1 and TRBJ2-3; D is possibly TRBD2 (6 bases). The CDR3 runs to 13 residues. The V gene's germline CDR1 is SGHAT and CDR2 FQDESV (reference sequence). Trimming shortened V by 1 base and J by 10 bases, and 12 bases separated the two germline ends. The CDR3 region is CASSLDWRGPQYF. Here the CDR3 DNA reads TGTGCCAGCAGCTTAGATTGGAGGGGACCGCAGTATTTT.

CDR3 nucleotides: TGTGCCTCAGCAGGAGGCACAGATACGCAGTATTTT. Translating gives CASAGGTDTQYF. This chain links TRBV12-3 or TRBV12-4 with TRBJ2-3, with no clear D. The V and J ends lost 11 bases and 1 base respectively, with 10 bases between them. The CDR3 runs to 12 residues.

The genes are TRBV7-2 and TRBJ2-2; D is uncertain. CDR3 length: 13 amino acids. V was pared by 8 bases and J by 2 bases, with 9 bases between. Germline V gene sequence: CDR1 SGHTA, CDR2 FQGNSA. The CDR3 here is CASRPVNTGELFF. In DNA, the CDR3 is TGTGCCAGCCGACCGGTAAACACCGGGGAGCTGTTTTTT.

The chain joins TRBV5-1 to TRBJ1-3, with 7 nucleotides matching TRBD1. This CDR3 has 15 residues. V dropped 4 bases and J dropped 0; count of bases not matched to a gene: 4. CDR1 SGHRS and CDR2 YFSETQ come from the germline V gene. CDR3 sequence reads: CASSLTGDSGNTIYF. In nucleotides, the CDR3 is TGCGCCAGCAGCCTCACAGGGGACTCTGGAAACACCATATATTTT.

This clone appeared once. The chain recombines TRBV6-5 with TRBJ1-6; TRBD1 might be the D (5 bases). Trimming pared 8 bases from V and 7 bases from J, leaving 15 bases between. This CDR3 contains 14 residues. The germline V gene encodes CDR1 MNHEY and CDR2 SVGAGI. The CDR3 DNA is TGTGCCAGCGCGTGGGCGGAGGGGAATTCACCCCTCCACTTT. Translating it yields CASAWAEGNSPLHF.

This chain joins TRBV11-3 and TRBJ2-3; perhaps TRBD1 as D (5 bases). Germline-derived CDR1 and CDR2 are SGHNT and YENEEA. The CDR3 contains 14 residues. V gave up 3 bases and J gave up 4 bases, with 11 bases separating them. The CDR3 reads CASSLATASDTQYF. The CDR3 DNA sequence: TGTGCCAGCAGCTTGGCGACAGCCTCAGATACGCAGTATTTT.

This chain uses TRBV19 with TRBJ2-7, with a tentative D call TRBD2 (5 bases). CDR1 and CDR2 from the germline V gene are LNHDA and SQIVND (reference sequence). The CDR3 loop spans 14 amino acids. V shed 6 bases and J shed 5 bases, with 17 bases lying between them. This CDR3 reads CASSQDRAGDEQYF. CDR3 bases: TGTGCCAGTAGCCAAGACCGGGCGGGCGACGAGCAGTACTTC.

CDR3 residues: CASSLRGGAAGYTF. The DNA for the CDR3 is TGTGCCAGCAGCTTGCGGGGGGGGGCCGCTGGCTACACCTTC. This chain connects TRBV5-4 to TRBJ1-2; D may be TRBD1 (6 bases). Looked up from germline, CDR1 is SGHNT and CDR2 is YYREEE (reference sequence). With 1 base removed from V and 7 bases from J, the gap between germline ends came to 14 bases. CDR3 length: 14 residues.

The CDR3 DNA follows: TGTGCCAGCAGTTGGAGCACCGGGGAGCTGTTTTTT. Its translation is CASSWSTGELFF. This sequence joins TRBV12-3 or TRBV12-4 and TRBJ2-2; D remains ambiguous. V lost 4 bases to trimming and J lost 4 bases, with 4 bases between them. The CDR3 sequence is 12 residues long.

This sequence joins TRBV6-2 or TRBV6-3 and TRBJ2-1, with TRBD2 identical over 11 bases. This CDR3 region has 15 residues. Germline V gene lookup returns CDR1 MNHEY and CDR2 SVGEGT. Unmatched junction bases numbered 6, after V lost 4 bases and J lost 7 bases. Here the CDR3 reads CASSLLAGVSNEQFF. Here the CDR3 DNA reads TGTGCCAGCAGTTTACTAGCGGGAGTTTCGAATGAGCAGTTCTTC.

The chain combines TRBV19 with TRBJ2-1; weak D call: TRBD2 (5 bases). Trimming removed 3 bases at V and 7 bases at J, with 16 bases between. Per germline, CDR1 LNHDA and CDR2 SQIVND (reference sequence). CDR3 length equals 15 residues. CDR3 sequence: CASSISSASGNEQFF. For the CDR3, the DNA is TGTGCCAGTAGTATCTCCAGCGCCTCGGGAAATGAGCAGTTCTTC.

This clone was found once. This chain uses TRBV6-5 with TRBJ2-5; D remains unclear. The CDR3 has 14 amino acids. V was trimmed by 4 bases and J by 0 bases, leaving 9 bases between them. Germline values: CDR1 MNHEY, CDR2 SVGAGI. As DNA, the CDR3 is TGTGCCAGCAGTTGGGCCTTCAACCAAGAGACCCAGTACTTC. Amino acids: CASSWAFNQETQYF.